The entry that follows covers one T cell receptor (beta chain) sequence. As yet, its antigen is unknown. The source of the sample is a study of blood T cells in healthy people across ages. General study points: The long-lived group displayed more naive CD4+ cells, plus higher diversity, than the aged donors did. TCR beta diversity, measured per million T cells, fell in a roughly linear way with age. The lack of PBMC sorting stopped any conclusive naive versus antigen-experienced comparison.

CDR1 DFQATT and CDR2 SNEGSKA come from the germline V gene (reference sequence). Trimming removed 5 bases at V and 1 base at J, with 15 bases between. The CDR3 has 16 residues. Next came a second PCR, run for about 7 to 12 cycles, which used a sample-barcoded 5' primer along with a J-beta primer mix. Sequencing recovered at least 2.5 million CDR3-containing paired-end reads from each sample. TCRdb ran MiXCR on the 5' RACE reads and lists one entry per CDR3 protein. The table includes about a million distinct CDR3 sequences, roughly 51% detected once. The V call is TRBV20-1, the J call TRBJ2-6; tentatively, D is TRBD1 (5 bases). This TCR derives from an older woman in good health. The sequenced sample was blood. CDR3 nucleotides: TGCAGTGCTGTGGGCAGGGTGCGTTCTGGGGCCAACGTCCTGACTTTC. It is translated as CSAVGRVRSGANVLTF.